A selection of T cell receptor beta chains follows, all from one sample in a study of blood T cell repertoires in COVID-19. Using immunoSEQ multiplex PCR, the repertoire was profiled, and TCRdb retains in-frame clones only, with some absent. The sample lists roughly 330,000 clones, roughly 86% seen once, with around 1.5% in the top ten. The sample was peripheral blood. These receptors came from a woman aged 45 to 65 with acute or convalescent COVID-19. The CDR3 runs from the conserved cysteine through the conserved F or W. A D gene is named only where the DNA matches it firmly. Some rows have no size entry. The others give once, few or many, or a class for an expanded clone.

>TRBV28|.|.|TRBJ2-6
TGTGCCAGCAGTTTTGAACACTCTGGGGCCAACGTCCTGACTTTC
CASSFEHSGANVLTF
>TRBV19|.|.|TRBJ1-1
TGTGCCAGTAGTATCACCAGGGGTGATATGAACACTGAAGCTTTCTTT
CASSITRGDMNTEAFF
>TRBV7-9|.|.|TRBJ2-1
TGTGCCAGCAGCGTCCTGGTGCGCAGGCAGGTCGATGAGCAGTTCTTC
CASSVLVRRQVDEQFF
>TRBV7-2|TRBD1|.|TRBJ2-4
TGTGCCAGCAGCTACCGGACAGGGCCTGGAAACATTCAGTACTTC
CASSYRTGPGNIQYF
>TRBV25-1|TRBD2|.|TRBJ2-7
TGTGCCAGCAGTGAGATAATAGCGGGAGCCATCTACGAGCAGTACTTC
CASSEIIAGAIYEQYF
>TRBV30|.|.|TRBJ1-5
TGTGCCTGGAGTGCGTATCAGGGAGGCAGAGGTAGCAATCAGCCCCAGCATTTT
CAWSAYQGGRGSNQPQHF
>TRBV5-4|.|.|TRBJ1-1
TGTGCCAGCAGCTTGGATATCAGGGACTCTGAAGCTTTCTTT
CASSLDIRDSEAFF
>TRBV7-2|TRBD1|.|TRBJ1-1
TGTGCCAGCAGCTTCCAAGGACAGGGGGTAGGAGCTTTCTTT
CASSFQGQGVGAFF
>TRBV5-1|.|.|TRBJ2-1
TGCGCCAGCAGCTTGTACAGGGCCGATGAGCAGTTCTTC
CASSLYRADEQFF
>TRBV2|TRBD1|once|TRBJ1-6
TGTGCCAGCAGTCACGGACAGGGAGGGTCCTATAATTCACCCCTCCACTTT
CASSHGQGGSYNSPLHF
>TRBV27|TRBD2|.|TRBJ2-5
TGTGCCAGCAGTGGACTAGCGGGGACAGAGACCCAGTACTTC
CASSGLAGTETQYF
>TRBV10-3|.|.|TRBJ1-1
TGTGCCATCAGTAACGATGGGGGGAGCACTGAAGCTTTCTTT
CAISNDGGSTEAFF